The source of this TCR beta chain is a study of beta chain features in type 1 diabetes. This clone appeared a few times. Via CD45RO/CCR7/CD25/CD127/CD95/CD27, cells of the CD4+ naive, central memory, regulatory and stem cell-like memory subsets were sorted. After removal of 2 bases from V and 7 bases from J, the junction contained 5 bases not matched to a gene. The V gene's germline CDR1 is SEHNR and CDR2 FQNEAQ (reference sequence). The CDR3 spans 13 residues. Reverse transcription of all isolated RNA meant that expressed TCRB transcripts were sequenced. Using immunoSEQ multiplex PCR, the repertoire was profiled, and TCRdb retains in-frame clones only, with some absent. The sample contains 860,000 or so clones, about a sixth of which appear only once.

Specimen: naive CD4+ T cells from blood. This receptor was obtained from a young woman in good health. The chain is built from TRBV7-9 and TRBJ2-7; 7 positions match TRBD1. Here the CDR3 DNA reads TGTGCCAGCAGCTTAACCAGACAGGGTGAGCAGTACTTC. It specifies CASSLTRQGEQYF. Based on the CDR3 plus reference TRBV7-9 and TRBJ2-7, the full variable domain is DTGVSQNPRHKITKRGQNVTFRCDPISEHNRLYWYRQTLGQGPEFLTYFQNEAQLEKSRLLSDRFSAERPKGSFSTLEIQRTEQGDSAMYLCASSLTRQGEQYFGPGTRLTVT.